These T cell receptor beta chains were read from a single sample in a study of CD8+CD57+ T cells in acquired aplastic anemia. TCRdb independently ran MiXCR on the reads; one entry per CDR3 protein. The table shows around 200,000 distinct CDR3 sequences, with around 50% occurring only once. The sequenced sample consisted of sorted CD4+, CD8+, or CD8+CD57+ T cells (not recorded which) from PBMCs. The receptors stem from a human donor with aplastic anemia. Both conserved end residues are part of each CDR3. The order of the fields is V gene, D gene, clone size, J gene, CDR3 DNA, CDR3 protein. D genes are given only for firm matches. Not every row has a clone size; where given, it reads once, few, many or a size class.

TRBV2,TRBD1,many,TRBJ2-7,TGTGCCAGCAGTGAATACAGGGGTACCTACGAGCAGTACTTC,CASSEYRGTYEQYF
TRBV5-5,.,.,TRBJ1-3,TGTGCCAGCAGCTTGACCGTGGAAGGAAACACCATATATTTT,CASSLTVEGNTIYF
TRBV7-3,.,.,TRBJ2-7,TGTGCCAGCAGCTTGCGGGGTAACTCCTACGAGCAGTACTTC,CASSLRGNSYEQYF
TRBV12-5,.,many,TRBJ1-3,TGTGCTAGTGGTTTGTCAGGGGCAAACACCATATATTTT,CASGLSGANTIYF
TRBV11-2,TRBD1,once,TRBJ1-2,TGTGCCAGCAGCGGGTCGACAGGGTTGTTTTATGGCTACACCTTC,CASSGSTGLFYGYTF
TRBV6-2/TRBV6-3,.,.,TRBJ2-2,TGTGCCAGCAGACAACGTCAGAGCACCGGGGTGCTGTTTTTT,CASRQRQSTGVLFF
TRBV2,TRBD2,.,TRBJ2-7,TGTGCCAGCAGTAGCGGGAGGGGTATTTACGAGCAGTACTTC,CASSSGRGIYEQYF
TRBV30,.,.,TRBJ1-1,TGTGCCTGGAAGTTGGAGACAGGCACGACTGAAGCTTTCTTT,CAWKLETGTTEAFF
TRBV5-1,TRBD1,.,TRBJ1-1,TGCGCCAGCAGCCTGTTTCCGGGACAGGGACCCTTAGGGACTGAAGCTTTCTTT,CASSLFPGQGPLGTEAFF
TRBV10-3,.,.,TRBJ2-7,TGTGCCAGCAGTTACTCCGTTGGGAACGAGCAGTACTTC,CASSYSVGNEQYF